A selection of T cell receptor beta chains follows, all from one sample in a study of graft-versus-host responses after intestinal transplantation. Repertoires were generated with immunoSEQ multiplex PCR, while TCRdb's copy carries only in-frame clones and drops some. In the table there are tens of thousands of clones, 80% to 90% of which are singletons. Their antigens remain unidentified. Specimen: unstimulated CD8+ T cells sorted from spleen or lymph node cells, collected before intestinal transplant. Receptors were obtained from a human donor who received an intestinal transplant. Each CDR3 is given with its conserved first and last residue. The D gene is left open where the match is weak. Rows may omit the clone size; those that give it use once, few, many or a size class.

d_gene: TRBD1
abundance: once
j_gene: TRBJ1-5
v_gene: TRBV27
CDR3nt: TGTGCCAGCAGTCCCCGGACAGGGAACTCGGTTAGCAATCAGCCCCAGCATTTT
CDR3aa: CASSPRTGNSVSNQPQHF

d_gene: -
abundance: -
j_gene: TRBJ2-7
v_gene: TRBV27
CDR3nt: TGTGCCAGCAGCCCTTGGGCCCCCTACGAGCAGTACTTC
CDR3aa: CASSPWAPYEQYF

d_gene: -
abundance: -
j_gene: TRBJ1-1
v_gene: TRBV7-9
CDR3nt: TGTGCCAGCACCCCCTGGGGGGGGACTGAAGCTTTCTTT
CDR3aa: CASTPWGGTEAFF

d_gene: TRBD1
abundance: -
j_gene: TRBJ2-7
v_gene: TRBV10-3
CDR3nt: TGTGCCATCAGTCCAGAGCGACAGGGGGCGGAGGAGCAGTACTTC
CDR3aa: CAISPERQGAEEQYF

d_gene: TRBD2
abundance: -
j_gene: TRBJ2-1
v_gene: TRBV11-2
CDR3nt: TGTGCCAGCAGCTTAGGCTGGATGCGGGAGGCCCCATCCTACAATGAGCAGTTCTTC
CDR3aa: CASSLGWMREAPSYNEQFF

d_gene: TRBD2
abundance: -
j_gene: TRBJ2-5
v_gene: TRBV7-9
CDR3nt: TGTGCCAGCAGACCCGTAGCGGGAGGGTGGGAGACCCAGTACTTC
CDR3aa: CASRPVAGGWETQYF

d_gene: -
abundance: -
j_gene: TRBJ2-7
v_gene: TRBV5-1
CDR3nt: TGCGCCAGCAGCTTAATTGGGTATGGAGGCTCCTACGAGCAGTACTTC
CDR3aa: CASSLIGYGGSYEQYF

d_gene: -
abundance: -
j_gene: TRBJ2-1
v_gene: TRBV7-2
CDR3nt: TGTGCCAGCAGCTTCGGATGGGGCGGATATGAGCAGTTCTTC
CDR3aa: CASSFGWGGYEQFF

d_gene: TRBD1
abundance: -
j_gene: TRBJ1-2
v_gene: TRBV29-1
CDR3nt: TGCAGCGCAGGGACAGGCGGCTATGGCTACACCTTC
CDR3aa: CSAGTGGYGYTF

d_gene: TRBD1
abundance: -
j_gene: TRBJ2-2
v_gene: TRBV7-9
CDR3nt: TGTGCCAGCAGCTTGACAGGGGGCACCGGGGAGCTGTTTTTT
CDR3aa: CASSLTGGTGELFF

d_gene: -
abundance: few
j_gene: TRBJ2-7
v_gene: TRBV7-9
CDR3nt: TGTGCCAGCAGCCCAGGGTGGGACACACACTACGAGCAGTACTTC
CDR3aa: CASSPGWDTHYEQYF

d_gene: TRBD2
abundance: -
j_gene: TRBJ2-1
v_gene: TRBV10-2
CDR3nt: TGCGCCAGCAGTGAACTAGCGCGTGCCTCCTACAATGAGCAGTTCTTC
CDR3aa: CASSELARASYNEQFF

d_gene: TRBD2
abundance: few
j_gene: TRBJ2-1
v_gene: TRBV27
CDR3nt: TGTGCCAGCAGTTTAGCAGCGGGGCATCACTACAATGAGCAGTTCTTC
CDR3aa: CASSLAAGHHYNEQFF

d_gene: -
abundance: -
j_gene: TRBJ1-5
v_gene: TRBV28
CDR3nt: TGTGCCAGCAGTTTAGCTAGGGGTAGCAATCAGCCCCAGCATTTT
CDR3aa: CASSLARGSNQPQHF

d_gene: -
abundance: -
j_gene: TRBJ2-7
v_gene: TRBV27
CDR3nt: TGTGCCAGCAGTTTTGGGTCCGAGGACGAGCAGTACTTC
CDR3aa: CASSFGSEDEQYF

d_gene: TRBD1
abundance: -
j_gene: TRBJ2-5
v_gene: TRBV13
CDR3nt: TGTGCCAGCAGCTTATACGGGACAGGTAGTAGTCAAGAGACCCAGTACTTC
CDR3aa: CASSLYGTGSSQETQYF

d_gene: -
abundance: -
j_gene: TRBJ2-2
v_gene: TRBV28
CDR3nt: TGTGCCAGCAGCCTCAATACAGGGTCCGGGGAGCTGTTTTTT
CDR3aa: CASSLNTGSGELFF

d_gene: -
abundance: -
j_gene: TRBJ1-2
v_gene: TRBV19
CDR3nt: TGTGCCACGAGGGAGGGGTTAGCTAACTATGGCTACACCTTC
CDR3aa: CATREGLANYGYTF

d_gene: TRBD2
abundance: -
j_gene: TRBJ2-1
v_gene: TRBV9
CDR3nt: TGTGCCAGCAGCGTAGAGAGCGGGGGGGCGGGGCAGTTCTTC
CDR3aa: CASSVESGGAGQFF

d_gene: TRBD1
abundance: -
j_gene: TRBJ1-2
v_gene: TRBV9
CDR3nt: TGTGCCAGCAGCGACCCGACAGGGTACTATGGCTACACCTTC
CDR3aa: CASSDPTGYYGYTF

d_gene: TRBD1
abundance: -
j_gene: TRBJ2-1
v_gene: TRBV2
CDR3nt: TGTGCCAGTATCAGACAGGGGGCGGGAAATGAGCAGTTCTTC
CDR3aa: CASIRQGAGNEQFF

d_gene: TRBD2
abundance: -
j_gene: TRBJ2-3
v_gene: TRBV9
CDR3nt: TGTGCCAGCAGCGTCCTAGCGGGAGCTCCAGATACGCAGTATTTT
CDR3aa: CASSVLAGAPDTQYF

d_gene: TRBD1
abundance: -
j_gene: TRBJ2-7
v_gene: TRBV11-2
CDR3nt: TGTGCCAGCAGCTTAGCCCCTCAAACAGGGGGAGGTACCTACGAGCAGTACTTC
CDR3aa: CASSLAPQTGGGTYEQYF

d_gene: -
abundance: once
j_gene: TRBJ2-2
v_gene: TRBV4-1
CDR3nt: TGCGCCAGCAGCCTCAGACTCTACACCGGGGGGCTGTTTTTT
CDR3aa: CASSLRLYTGGLFF

d_gene: -
abundance: -
j_gene: TRBJ2-7
v_gene: TRBV7-7
CDR3nt: TGTGCTAGCAGCTTAGTTGCGGGGAGCGACGAGCAGTACTTC
CDR3aa: CASSLVAGSDEQYF

d_gene: -
abundance: few
j_gene: TRBJ2-6
v_gene: TRBV7-6
CDR3nt: TGTGCCAGCAGCCCTTTGGGGGGCTCTGGGGCCAACGTCCTGACTTTC
CDR3aa: CASSPLGGSGANVLTF

d_gene: -
abundance: -
j_gene: TRBJ2-1
v_gene: TRBV2
CDR3nt: TGTGCCAGCAGTGAACCCTGGTTTAGCTCCTACAATGAGCAGTTCTTC
CDR3aa: CASSEPWFSSYNEQFF

d_gene: TRBD2
abundance: -
j_gene: TRBJ2-5
v_gene: TRBV9
CDR3nt: TGTGCCAGCAGCCGTACATTAAGACTAGCAGAAGAGACCCAGTACTTC
CDR3aa: CASSRTLRLAEETQYF

d_gene: -
abundance: -
j_gene: TRBJ2-6
v_gene: TRBV6-1
CDR3nt: TGTGCCAGCAGTGAAGCGTCATCTGGGGCCAACGTCCTGACTTTC
CDR3aa: CASSEASSGANVLTF

d_gene: -
abundance: -
j_gene: TRBJ2-5
v_gene: TRBV7-9
CDR3nt: TGTGCCAGCAGCTCCATACTAGGACAGGGAGGGGAGACCCAGTACTTC
CDR3aa: CASSSILGQGGETQYF

d_gene: TRBD1
abundance: -
j_gene: TRBJ1-2
v_gene: TRBV5-1
CDR3nt: TGCGCCAGCAGCTTAAAGAGCAGGGGGGAACGTGGCTACACCTTC
CDR3aa: CASSLKSRGERGYTF